Following are 3 T cell receptor beta chains from one sample sequenced in a study of cytomegalovirus exposure and HLA in healthy donors. PCR primers comprised 60 Vbeta and 13 Jbeta primers. Sequencing used immunoSEQ multiplex PCR; TCRdb keeps in-frame clones, though not all of them. The table records 120,000 to 150,000 clones, approximately 80% of them present only once. Sequencing was done on a sample of PBMCs. The source is a woman in her forties in good health and CMV-seronegative.

The genes are TRBV19 and TRBJ2-5, with D possibly TRBD2 on 6 matching bases. This CDR3 is built from 17 residues. V gave up 5 bases and J gave up 2 bases, with 21 bases separating them. The V gene's germline CDR1 is LNHDA and CDR2 SQIVND (reference sequence). The CDR3 coding sequence is TGTGCCAGTAGTCCTGACTACGGTGCGGGGTATCAAGAGACCCAGTACTTC. This translates into CASSPDYGAGYQETQYF. Looking up the rest from reference TRBV19 and TRBJ2-5 gives the full variable domain: DGGITQSPKYLFRKEGQNVTLSCEQNLNHDAMYWYRQDPGQGLRLIYYSQIVNDFQKGDIAEGYSVSREKKESFPLTVTSAQKNPTAFYLCASSPDYGAGYQETQYFGPGTRLLVL.

The chain links TRBV7-2 to TRBJ2-4, with 7 bases lining up with TRBD1. This CDR3 comprises 12 residues. From germline, CDR1 is SGHTA and CDR2 FQGNSA. Trimming at V came to 8 bases and at J to 8 bases, leaving 6 bases not matched to a gene. CDR3 nucleotides: TGTGCCAGCTCGAACAGGGGTGACATTCAGTACTTC. This translates into CASSNRGDIQYF.

The chain uses TRBV4-1 and TRBJ2-7; a weak D match, TRBD1 (5 bases). The CDR3 totals 13 residues. The V end was cut by 2 bases, the J end by 6 bases, with 11 bases between. Germline V gene lookup returns CDR1 MGHRA and CDR2 YSYEKL. CDR3 sequence (DNA): TGCGCCAGCAGCCAATCAGGGTTCCTCGAGCAGTACTTC. Its translation: CASSQSGFLEQYF.